A single sample gave rise to the 8 T cell receptor beta chains below, sequenced in a study of human T cells and chemical hapten exposure. Time point noted: patch test 1, 2 weeks after DPC sensitization. Sample treatment: therapeutic diphenylcyclopropenone sensitization with weekly scalp DPC. TCRdb processed the RACE reads anew with MiXCR; each CDR3 protein has one entry. This table holds around 380,000 distinct CDR3 sequences, around 5% found once. The material was whole blood, obtained in connection with sensitization to the hapten diphenylcyclopropenone (DPC). These receptors came from a woman between 45 and 60 years old with alopecia areata. Some clones in this sample may be carry-over from other donors' samples.

In its sample, this clonotype was seen many times. The CDR3 coding sequence is TGTGCCATCAGTGAGTCCGGCGGGGCTCTCTACAATGAGCAGTTCTTC. Its translation is CAISESGGALYNEQFF. The V gene is TRBV10-3, the J gene TRBJ2-1; tentative D call: TRBD2 (6 bases). The CDR3 extends over 16 amino acids. Trimming took off 0 bases at V and 3 bases at J, with 12 bases between the two ends. Germline CDR1 ENHRY, CDR2 SYGVKD.

This clonotype showed up many times. This chain connects TRBV12-3 or TRBV12-4 to TRBJ1-3; 7 bases map to TRBD1. The CDR3 runs to 15 residues. V lost 4 bases to trimming and J lost 4 bases; unmatched junction nucleotides: 7. The CDR3 coding sequence is TGTGCCAGCAGTTCTGGGACAGTCCGCGGAAACACCATATATTTT. This gives the protein CASSSGTVRGNTIYF.

The table lists this clonotype with many counts. J is TRBJ2-7 and V is TRBV27; D not resolved. Germline V lookup: CDR1 MNHEY, CDR2 SMNVEV (reference sequence). The CDR3 is made up of 15 amino acids. V lost 5 bases and J lost 0, with 14 bases in between. CDR3 region: CASSRSSFPSYEQYF. The CDR3 nucleotides are TGTGCCAGCAGTAGGTCGAGCTTCCCCTCCTACGAGCAGTACTTC.

In this sample, this clonotype turned up many times. The V and J genes are TRBV4-1 and TRBJ1-5; D uncertain. The CDR3 is made up of 15 amino acids. Germline assignment: CDR1 MGHRA and CDR2 YSYEKL. Trimming took off 1 base at V and 3 bases at J, with 10 bases between the two ends. The CDR3 sequence is CASSQGIGFNQPQHF. CDR3 in DNA: TGCGCCAGCAGCCAAGGAATAGGCTTCAATCAGCCCCAGCATTTT.

In its sample, this clonotype was seen a few times. The chain joins TRBV15 to TRBJ1-3; D not resolved. This CDR3 contains 17 residues. Germline CDR1 and CDR2: LNHNV and YYDKDF (reference sequence). Trimming pared 1 base from V and 0 bases from J, leaving 13 bases between. The CDR3 loop is CATSRVGGYSSGNTIYF. DNA for the CDR3: TGTGCCACCAGCAGAGTTGGCGGGTACTCCTCTGGAAACACCATATATTTT.

The table lists this clonotype with many counts. The J gene is TRBJ1-5, the V gene TRBV6-5, with 9 positions matching TRBD1. V gave up 9 bases and J gave up 4 bases; unmatched junction bases: 1. The CDR3 is made up of 12 amino acids. CDR1 and CDR2 (germline): MNHEY, SVGAGI. This chain's CDR3 is CASGTGNQPQHF. As DNA, the CDR3 is TGTGCCAGTGGGACAGGGAATCAGCCCCAGCATTTT.

This clonotype appeared many times. The V call is TRBV6-2 or TRBV6-3, the J call TRBJ2-1, with TRBD2 identical over 11 bases. The germline V gene has CDR1 MNHEY and CDR2 SVGEGT. CDR3 length equals 15 residues. V shed 5 bases, J shed 9 bases, and the junction held 9 bases outside the gene matches. The CDR3 loop is CASSTLAGVGGEQFF. CDR3 bases: TGTGCCAGCAGTACACTAGCGGGAGTAGGAGGTGAGCAGTTCTTC.

In this sample, this clonotype turned up many times. The chain has TRBV7-9 and TRBJ2-3; D gene ambiguous. V was shortened by 5 bases and J by 4 bases, with 7 bases between the two germline ends. Germline V gives CDR1 SEHNR, CDR2 FQNEAQ (reference sequence). The CDR3 has 12 residues. Here the CDR3 DNA reads TGTGCCAGCAGCCCACGCCCAGATACGCAGTATTTT. Encoded protein: CASSPRPDTQYF.